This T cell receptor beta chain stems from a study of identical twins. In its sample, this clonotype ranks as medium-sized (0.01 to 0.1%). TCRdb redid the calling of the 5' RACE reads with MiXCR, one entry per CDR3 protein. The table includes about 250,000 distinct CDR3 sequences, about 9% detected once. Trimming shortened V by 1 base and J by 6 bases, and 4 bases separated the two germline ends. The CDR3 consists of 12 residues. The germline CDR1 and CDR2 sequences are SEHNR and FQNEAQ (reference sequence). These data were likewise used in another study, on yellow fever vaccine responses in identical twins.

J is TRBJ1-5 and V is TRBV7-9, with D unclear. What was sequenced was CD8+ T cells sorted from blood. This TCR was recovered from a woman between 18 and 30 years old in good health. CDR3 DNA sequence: TGTGCCAGCAGCTTAGGGTCTCAGCCCCAGCATTTT. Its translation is CASSLGSQPQHF.